Listed here is a single T cell receptor beta chain. Its antigen is not yet known. No much larger clone exists at a distance of one base, and base qualities are not known. Taken from the germline V gene, the CDR1 and CDR2 loops are SNHLY and FYNNEI. V is pruned by 3 bases and J by 4 bases, leaving 5 bases of the junction without a gene match. Including cysteine and phenylalanine, the CDR3 has 14 amino acids. Left in the record is the CDR3 DNA by itself, 42 bases read in frame from the first base. TCRbeta CDR3 regions were amplified from genomic DNA by means of the immunoSEQ Assay, a bias-controlled multiplex PCR. Regarding the original processing steps: Within the assay, amplification of reference gene primers was used to estimate how many nucleated cells each sample contained. To quantify the absolute abundance of each unique TCRbeta CDR3 rearrangement, sequence reads were collapsed and filtered. For each sample, productive Simpson clonality was calculated as the square root of Simpson's diversity index across productive rearrangements. What TCRdb holds here is the immuneACCESS table cut down to in-frame rearrangements. Part of the clones is not present; checked against another copy, under half of the missing clones reflect an unresolved V gene, and the others are unexplained. For V, J and clone size, that table is used; D and trimming come from the DNA. Recorded for this sample are over 600,000 clones; 90% of them occurred a single time. The ten largest clones take up more than 0.25% of the sample.

The collaborating institutions used their own protocols to collect whole blood in K2EDTA tubes. Collaborator samples were shipped for TCRbeta analysis as frozen whole blood, isolated PBMCs, or DNA extracted from either sample type. These data originate in a study of blood T cell repertoires in COVID-19 (dated by TCRdb to about 2020). About the study as a whole: Samples from collaborators originated in the United States, Italy and Spain and spanned both the acute and convalescent phases of COVID-19. Samples were obtained from the ongoing ImmuneRACE study (first 160 participants) and from 1,200 or so subjects provided by 6 global collaborators. Where available, HLA class I and class II types were taken from metadata supplied by the sample provider and were not determined by assay-based typing. The repertoires were released in a freely available public database meant as a resource for research on the immune response to SARS-CoV-2. The sample metadata nearly always contained a de-identified subject ID, COVID-19 status, age in years and sex. The dataset comprised deeply sampled blood TCRbeta repertoires from subjects exposed to, actively infected with, or recovered from COVID-19. The material from the prospective study consisted of cDNA or gDNA derived from T cells, B-cell-depleted T cells, or PBMCs. Paper-wide results and their limitations: The amount of clinical and demographic metadata varied by source and participant and was provided uncurated.

The specimen sequenced was peripheral blood. This receptor was identified in a woman between 18 and 30 years old with acute or convalescent COVID-19. The chain is made from TRBV2 and TRBJ2-7; 8 central bases correspond to TRBD2. The CDR3 is CASSDERGSYEQYF. The sequenced DNA: TGTGCCAGCAGTGACGAGCGGGGGTCGTACGAGCAGTACTTC.